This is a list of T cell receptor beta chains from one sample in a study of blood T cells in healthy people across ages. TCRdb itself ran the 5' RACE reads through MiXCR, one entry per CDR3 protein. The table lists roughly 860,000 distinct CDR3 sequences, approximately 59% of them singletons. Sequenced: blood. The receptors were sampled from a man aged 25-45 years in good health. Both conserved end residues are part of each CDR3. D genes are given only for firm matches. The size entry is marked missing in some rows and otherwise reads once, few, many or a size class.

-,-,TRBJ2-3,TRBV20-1,CSALSADTQYF,TGCAGCGCCCTATCGGCAGATACGCAGTATTTT
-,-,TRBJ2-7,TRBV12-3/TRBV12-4,CASSPRSHYEQYF,TGTGCCAGCAGTCCCCGGTCCCACTACGAGCAGTACTTC
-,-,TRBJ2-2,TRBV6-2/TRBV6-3,CASSLWTGNTGELFF,TGTGCCAGCAGCCTATGGACCGGGAACACCGGGGAGCTGTTTTTT
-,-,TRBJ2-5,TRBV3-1,CASSQDPSRGTQYF,TGTGCCAGCAGCCAAGATCCATCTAGGGGGACCCAGTACTTC
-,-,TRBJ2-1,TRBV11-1,CASKQGGYNEQFF,TGTGCCAGCAAACAGGGCGGGTACAATGAGCAGTTCTTC
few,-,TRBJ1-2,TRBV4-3,CASSSHGRNYGYTF,TGCGCCAGCAGCTCTCACGGACGGAACTATGGCTACACCTTC
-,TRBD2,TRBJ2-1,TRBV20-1,CSAESGAKSYNEQFF,TGCAGTGCCGAGAGCGGGGCAAAATCCTACAATGAGCAGTTCTTC
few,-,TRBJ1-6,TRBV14,CASSPGGIFASPLHF,TGTGCCAGCAGCCCCGGGGGAATCTTCGCGTCACCCCTCCACTTT
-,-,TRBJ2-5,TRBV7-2,CASSFRRPQETQYF,TGTGCCAGCAGCTTCAGGAGGCCCCAAGAGACCCAGTACTTC
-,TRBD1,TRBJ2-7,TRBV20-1,CSARPGQGLGYEQYF,TGCAGTGCTAGACCCGGACAGGGGCTAGGGTACGAGCAGTACTTC
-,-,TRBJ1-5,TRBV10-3,CAISEAGGKRPQHF,TGTGCCATCAGTGAGGCAGGCGGAAAAAGGCCCCAGCATTTT
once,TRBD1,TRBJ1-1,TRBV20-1,CSARVGGQRASMNTEAFF,TGCAGTGCTAGAGTGGGGGGACAGAGGGCTTCCATGAACACTGAAGCTTTCTTT
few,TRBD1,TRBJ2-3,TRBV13,CASSFQPGQGGDTQYF,TGTGCCAGCAGCTTTCAACCGGGACAGGGTGGAGATACGCAGTATTTT
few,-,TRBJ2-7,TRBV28,CASGESGDAYEQYF,TGTGCCAGCGGAGAATCCGGGGACGCCTACGAGCAGTACTTC
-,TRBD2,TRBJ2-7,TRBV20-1,CSASRASGVTYEQYF,TGCAGTGCTAGCAGGGCTAGCGGAGTAACCTACGAGCAGTACTTC
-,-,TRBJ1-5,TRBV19,CASSIRAPPDQPQHF,TGTGCCAGTAGTATTAGGGCGCCCCCGGATCAGCCCCAGCATTTT
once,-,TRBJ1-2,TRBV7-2,CASSLLGVGGIYGYTF,TGTGCCAGCAGCTTATTGGGAGTTGGCGGCATCTATGGCTACACCTTC
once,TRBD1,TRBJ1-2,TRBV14,CASSQSFDRGGYGYTF,TGTGCCAGCAGCCAGAGCTTCGACAGGGGAGGATATGGCTACACCTTC
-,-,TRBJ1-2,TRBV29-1,CSARTIYGYTF,TGCAGCGCTCGGACAATCTATGGCTACACCTTC
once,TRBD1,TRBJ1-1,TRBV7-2,CASSSRTGLGTEAFF,TGTGCCAGCAGCTCGAGGACAGGGCTGGGCACTGAAGCTTTCTTT
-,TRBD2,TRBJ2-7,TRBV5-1,CASSKPTAGGSNEQYF,TGCGCCAGCAGCAAGCCGACAGCGGGGGGTTCCAATGAGCAGTACTTC
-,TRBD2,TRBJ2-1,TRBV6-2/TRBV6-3,CASSSPRGTSINEQFF,TGTGCCAGCAGTTCGCCCCGGGGGACTAGCATAAATGAGCAGTTCTTC
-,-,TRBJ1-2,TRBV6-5,CASSYSRGHRAGYTF,TGTGCCAGCAGTTACTCGAGGGGTCATAGAGCTGGCTACACCTTC
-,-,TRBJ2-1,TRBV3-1,CASSQGSDRYNEQFF,TGTGCCAGCAGCCAAGGTAGCGATCGGTACAATGAGCAGTTCTTC
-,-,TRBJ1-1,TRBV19,CASSLPGPRRLNTEAFF,TGTGCCAGTAGTCTCCCGGGACCGAGACGCTTGAACACTGAAGCTTTCTTT
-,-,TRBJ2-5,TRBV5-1,CASSEIKTGFGEQYF,TGCGCCAGCAGCGAGATCAAGACGGGCTTCGGAGAGCAGTACTTC
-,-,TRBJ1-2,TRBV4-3,CASSQDIGAGQQIYGYTF,TGCGCCAGCAGCCAAGATATCGGTGCAGGACAGCAAATCTATGGCTACACCTTC
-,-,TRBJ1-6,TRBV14,CASSQGRIGNNSPLHF,TGTGCCAGCAGCCAGGGACGAATCGGCAATAATTCACCCCTCCACTTT
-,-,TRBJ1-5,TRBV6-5,CASSYESGNQPQHF,TGTGCCAGCAGTTACGAGTCAGGCAATCAGCCCCAGCATTTT
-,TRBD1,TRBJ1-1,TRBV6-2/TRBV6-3,CASTPFRGTAIAFF,TGTGCCAGCACTCCCTTTCGTGGGACAGCTATTGCTTTCTTT
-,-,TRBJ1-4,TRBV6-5,CASSYSRATNEKLFF,TGTGCCAGCAGTTACTCCCGAGCAACTAATGAAAAGCTGTTTTTT
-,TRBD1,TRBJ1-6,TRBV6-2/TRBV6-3,CASSRDRGQNSPLHF,TGTGCCAGCAGCCGGGACAGGGGCCAAAATTCACCCCTCCACTTT
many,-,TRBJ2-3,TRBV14,CASSPLDFTDTQYF,TGTGCCAGCAGCCCCCTCGACTTCACAGATACGCAGTATTTT
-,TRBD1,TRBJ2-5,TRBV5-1,CASSSTGIGETQYF,TGCGCCAGCAGCTCGACAGGGATTGGAGAGACCCAGTACTTC
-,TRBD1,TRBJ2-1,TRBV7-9,CASRANRGLGYNEQFF,TGTGCCAGCAGAGCTAACAGGGGCCTGGGATACAATGAGCAGTTCTTC
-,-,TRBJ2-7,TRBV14,CASSLGQLPYEQYF,TGTGCCAGCAGCCTCGGACAGTTACCCTACGAGCAGTACTTC